This TCR beta chain was identified in a study of Graves' ophthalmopathy and Graves' hyperthyroidism. This clonotype was detected ten times or more. The TCR beta CDR3 regions underwent amplification from RNA transcripts. In the first round, RT-PCR was carried out with HTBI primers, and a multiplex PCR formed the second round. TCRdb itself ran the multiplex PCR reads through MiXCR, one entry per CDR3 protein. In the table there are 600,000 to 700,000 distinct CDR3 sequences, about 41% of which are singletons. The clonotype was recovered from an adult man with Graves' ophthalmopathy. Sequences were obtained from peripheral blood.

The CDR3 DNA reads as TGTGCCACCCATACAGGGGCGGATCAGCCCCAGCATTTT. The encoded protein is CATHTGADQPQHF. This sequence joins TRBV10-3 and TRBJ1-5; TRBD1 aligns across 7 bases. The CDR3 sequence is 13 residues long. Germline trimming cut 10 bases from V and 5 bases from J; bases unmatched to any gene: 8. CDR1 and CDR2 from the germline V gene are ENHRY and SYGVKD.